The rows below give T cell receptor beta chains drawn from one sample of a study of T cells expressing NK-cell markers. Reanalyzing the 5' RACE reads, TCRdb keeps one entry per CDR3 protein, without DNA. Reported are 300,000 to 450,000 distinct CDR3 sequences; the ten largest clones contain 5.2%. Sequencing used blood T cells: a sorted CD56 or NKG2C T cell subset, CD4+ or CD8+ T cells, or bulk PBMC T cells (not recorded which). These TCRs come from a man between 18 and 69 years old in good health. Both conserved end residues are part of each CDR3.

>TRBV5-5|TRBJ1-5
CASSVGPTGNQPQHF
>TRBV9|TRBJ2-3
CASSVGDREADTQYF
>TRBV12-3/TRBV12-4|TRBJ1-5
CASSTTQGQQPQHF
>TRBV7-9|TRBJ2-7
CASSLQDRGGQQYF
>TRBV7-2|TRBJ2-2
CASSIQGGLVSGELFF
>TRBV7-2|TRBJ2-7
CASSLDYSVYF
>TRBV7-2|TRBJ1-5
CASSSGQRNSNQPQHF
>TRBV21-1|TRBJ2-3
CASSEICSDTQYF
>TRBV7-2|TRBJ2-7
CASSLTALSSYEQYF
>TRBV6-1|TRBJ2-7
CASSESTGGWSQYF
>TRBV7-3|TRBJ2-5
CASSSWGMREETQYF
>TRBV5-1|TRBJ2-3
CASSFVSALSTDTQYF
>TRBV12-3/TRBV12-4|TRBJ2-2
CASSSMGPFGGELFF
>TRBV14|TRBJ1-4
CASSQEGGLFF
>TRBV11-2|TRBJ2-5
CASRKWGATAQETQYF
>TRBV5-1|TRBJ2-1
CASSLVGFGSSYNEQFF
>TRBV7-8|TRBJ2-1
CASSLGRSGGNEQFF
>TRBV12-3/TRBV12-4|TRBJ2-1
CASGKLGEQFF
>TRBV5-1|TRBJ2-3
CASSLLAHHADTQYF
>TRBV12-3/TRBV12-4|TRBJ2-5
CASTGGSKTQYF
>TRBV7-3|TRBJ2-5
CASSRGPGETQYF
>TRBV6-5|TRBJ1-2
CASITTAAGRRGYTF
>TRBV2|TRBJ2-3
CASSEGGRYSKDTQYF
>TRBV19|TRBJ2-2
CASSIDRQIGELFF
>TRBV7-2|TRBJ2-5
CASSFAGLVETQYF
>TRBV6-2/TRBV6-3|TRBJ2-2
CASSSRRSGGASTGELFF
>TRBV2|TRBJ2-5
CASTSRIQETQYF
>TRBV7-3|TRBJ1-2
CASSLTPKAGGYTF
>TRBV15|TRBJ2-1
CATSREGGGKNNEQFF
>TRBV7-2|TRBJ1-6
CASSSTGRNSPLHF
>TRBV12-3/TRBV12-4|TRBJ1-1
CASRGKGGQNTEAFF
>TRBV25-1|TRBJ1-2
CASSEYQGVGGYTF
>TRBV29-1|TRBJ1-2
CSVGTGVNYGYTF
>TRBV7-8|TRBJ1-6
CASSLVDGRGSSPLHF
>TRBV28|TRBJ1-1
CASTTLTIEAFF
>TRBV7-9|TRBJ2-7
CASSSRQAGRTYEQYF
>TRBV6-1|TRBJ1-6
CASRNSLGDSPLHF
>TRBV30|TRBJ2-1
CAWRQPGGYNEQFF